This T cell receptor (beta chain) was observed in a study of blood T cell repertoires in COVID-19. Study-level information: Nucleic acid was either cDNA or gDNA, and it came from T cells, B-cell-depleted T cells, or PBMCs.

This CDR3 has 17 residues. From germline, CDR1 is SGHDN and CDR2 FVKESK. Trimming cost V 0 bases and J 5 bases; bases outside gene matches: 9. Some clones are missing from TCRdb's copy, which holds only in-frame ones; the method was immunoSEQ multiplex PCR. The sample includes tens of thousands of clones, under 95% of them seen just once. The chain has TRBV14 and TRBJ2-5; 10 bases are shared with TRBD1. Sequencing used peripheral blood. This receptor was obtained from a human donor in a cohort sampled during active COVID-19. Here the CDR3 reads CASSQDVGTGEEETQYF. The CDR3 coding sequence is TGTGCCAGCAGCCAAGATGTTGGGACAGGGGAGGAGGAGACCCAGTACTTC.